This T cell receptor (beta chain) was captured in a study of T cell responses to AZD1222 COVID-19 vaccine. Broader study findings: Seropositive AZD1222 recipients at baseline numbered only five or six.

Assay used: immunoSEQ multiplex PCR; TCRdb lists only in-frame clones, some missing. The sample yields about 110,000 clones, around 84% seen once. As regards this clone: The target antigen is unknown.

The ends lost 4 bases at V and 3 bases at J; junction bases unmatched: 5. Germline V gives CDR1 SGHKS, CDR2 YYEKEE (reference sequence). This CDR3 spans 15 amino acids. The gene calls are TRBV5-5 and TRBJ2-1; 9 nucleotides line up with TRBD1. The source material was peripheral blood, sampled on day 0 of AZD1222 vaccination. The source of this sequence is an adult in good health. In DNA, the CDR3 is TGTGCCAGCAGCAGAACAGGGGGCAACTACAATGAGCAGTTCTTC. This gives the protein CASSRTGGNYNEQFF.